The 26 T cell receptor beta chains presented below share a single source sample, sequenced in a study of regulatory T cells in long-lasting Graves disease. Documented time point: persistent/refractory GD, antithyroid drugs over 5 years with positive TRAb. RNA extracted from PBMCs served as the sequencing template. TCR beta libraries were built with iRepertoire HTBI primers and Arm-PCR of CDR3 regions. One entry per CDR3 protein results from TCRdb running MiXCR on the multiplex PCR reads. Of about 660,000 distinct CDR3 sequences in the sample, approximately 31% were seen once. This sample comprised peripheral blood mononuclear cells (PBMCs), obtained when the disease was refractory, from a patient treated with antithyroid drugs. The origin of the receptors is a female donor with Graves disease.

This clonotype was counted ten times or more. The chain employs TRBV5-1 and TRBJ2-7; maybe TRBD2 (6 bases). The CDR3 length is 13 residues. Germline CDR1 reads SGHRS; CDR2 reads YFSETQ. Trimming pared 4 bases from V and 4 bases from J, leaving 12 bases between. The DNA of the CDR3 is TGCGCCAGCAGCCCGGGACTTTCTTACGAGCAGTACTTC. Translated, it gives CASSPGLSYEQYF.

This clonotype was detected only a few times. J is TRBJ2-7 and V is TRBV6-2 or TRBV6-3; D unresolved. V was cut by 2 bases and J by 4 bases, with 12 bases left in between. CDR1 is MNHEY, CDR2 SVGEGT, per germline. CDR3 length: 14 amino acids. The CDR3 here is CASSYAVIGYEQYF. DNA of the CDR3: TGTGCCAGCAGTTACGCCGTGATCGGGTACGAGCAGTACTTC.

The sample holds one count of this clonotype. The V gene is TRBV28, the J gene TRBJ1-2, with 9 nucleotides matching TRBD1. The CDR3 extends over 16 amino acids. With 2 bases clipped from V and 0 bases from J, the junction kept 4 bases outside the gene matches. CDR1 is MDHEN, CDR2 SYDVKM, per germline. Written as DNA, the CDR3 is TGTGCCAGCAGTTTACCGGGACAGGGCTCTAACTATGGCTACACCTTC. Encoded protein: CASSLPGQGSNYGYTF.

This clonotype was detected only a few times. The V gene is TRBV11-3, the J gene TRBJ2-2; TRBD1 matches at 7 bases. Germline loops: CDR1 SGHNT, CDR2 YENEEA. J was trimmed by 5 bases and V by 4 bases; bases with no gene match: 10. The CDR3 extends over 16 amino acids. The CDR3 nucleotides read TGTGCCAGCAGCTCAAGGACAGGCTTCGGGACCGGGGAGCTGTTTTTT. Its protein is CASSSRTGFGTGELFF.

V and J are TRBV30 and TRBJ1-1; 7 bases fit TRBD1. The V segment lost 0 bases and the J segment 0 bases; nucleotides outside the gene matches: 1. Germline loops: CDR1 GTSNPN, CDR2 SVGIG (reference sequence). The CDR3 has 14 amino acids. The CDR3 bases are TGTGCCTGGAGTGTAGGGACAGTGAACACTGAAGCTTTCTTT. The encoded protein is CAWSVGTVNTEAFF.

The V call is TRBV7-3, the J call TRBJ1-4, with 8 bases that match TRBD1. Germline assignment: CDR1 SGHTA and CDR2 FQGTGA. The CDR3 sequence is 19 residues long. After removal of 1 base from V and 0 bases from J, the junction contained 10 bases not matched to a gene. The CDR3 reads CASSLNGRGPVATNEKLFF. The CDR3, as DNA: TGTGCCAGCAGCTTAAATGGCAGGGGGCCAGTAGCAACTAATGAAAAACTGTTTTTT.

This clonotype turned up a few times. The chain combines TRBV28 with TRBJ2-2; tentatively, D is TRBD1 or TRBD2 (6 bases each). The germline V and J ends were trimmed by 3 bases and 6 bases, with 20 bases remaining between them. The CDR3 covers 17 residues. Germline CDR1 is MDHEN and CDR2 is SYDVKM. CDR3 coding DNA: TGTGCCAGCAGTTTCGATTTAGGCAGGGGACTTCCCGGGGAGCTGTTTTTT. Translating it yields CASSFDLGRGLPGELFF.

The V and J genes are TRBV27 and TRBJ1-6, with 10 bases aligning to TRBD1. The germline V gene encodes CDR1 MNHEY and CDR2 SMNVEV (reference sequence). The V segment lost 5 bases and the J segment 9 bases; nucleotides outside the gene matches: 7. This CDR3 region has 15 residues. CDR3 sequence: CASSATGGVVSPLHF. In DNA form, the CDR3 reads TGTGCCAGCAGTGCGACAGGGGGCGTTGTTTCACCCCTCCACTTT.

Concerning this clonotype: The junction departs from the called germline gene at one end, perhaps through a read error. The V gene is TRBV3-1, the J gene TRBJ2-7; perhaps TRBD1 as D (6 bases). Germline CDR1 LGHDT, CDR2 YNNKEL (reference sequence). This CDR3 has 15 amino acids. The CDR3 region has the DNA TGTGCCAGCAGCCAAGATGGGACACTGTCCTACGAGCAGTACTTT. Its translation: CASSQDGTLSYEQYF.

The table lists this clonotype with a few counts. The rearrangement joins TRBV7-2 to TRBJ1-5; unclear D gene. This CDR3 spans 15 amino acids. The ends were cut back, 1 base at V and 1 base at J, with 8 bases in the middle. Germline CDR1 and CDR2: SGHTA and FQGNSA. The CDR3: CASSLEADSNQPQHF. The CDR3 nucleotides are TGTGCCAGCAGCTTAGAGGCGGACAGCAATCAGCCCCAGCATTTT.

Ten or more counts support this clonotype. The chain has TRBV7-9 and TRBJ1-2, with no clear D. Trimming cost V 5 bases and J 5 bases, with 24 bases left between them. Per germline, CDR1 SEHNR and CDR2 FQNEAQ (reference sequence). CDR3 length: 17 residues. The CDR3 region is CASSLSPRPTIGYGYTF. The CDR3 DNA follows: TGTGCCAGCAGCCTATCCCCACGACCGACGATAGGGTATGGCTACACCTTC.

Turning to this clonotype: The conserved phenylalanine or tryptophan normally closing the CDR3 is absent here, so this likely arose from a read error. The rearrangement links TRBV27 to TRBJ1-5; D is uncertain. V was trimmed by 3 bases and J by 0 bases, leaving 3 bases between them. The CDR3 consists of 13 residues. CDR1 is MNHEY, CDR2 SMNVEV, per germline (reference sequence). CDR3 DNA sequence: TGTGCCAGCAGTTTTTCTAGCAATCAGCCCCAGCATCTT. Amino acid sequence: CASSFSSNQPQHL.

CDR3 residues: CSVEEAGQTRPGLQPQHF. The DNA for the CDR3 is TGCAGCGTTGAAGAGGCGGGACAAACTCGACCCGGGTTGCAGCCCCAGCATTTT. This chain joins TRBV29-1 and TRBJ1-5, with D perhaps matching TRBD1 (6 bases). Per germline, CDR1 SQVTM and CDR2 ANQGSEA. The CDR3 consists of 18 residues. V lost 0 bases and J 7 bases, leaving 25 bases between the germline ends.

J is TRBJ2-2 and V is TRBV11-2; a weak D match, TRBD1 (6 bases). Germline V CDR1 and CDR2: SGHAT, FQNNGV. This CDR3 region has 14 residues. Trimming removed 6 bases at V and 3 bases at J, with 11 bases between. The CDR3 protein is CASRPGHYTGELFF. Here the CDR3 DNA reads TGTGCCAGCAGGCCGGGACATTACACCGGGGAGCTGTTTTTT.

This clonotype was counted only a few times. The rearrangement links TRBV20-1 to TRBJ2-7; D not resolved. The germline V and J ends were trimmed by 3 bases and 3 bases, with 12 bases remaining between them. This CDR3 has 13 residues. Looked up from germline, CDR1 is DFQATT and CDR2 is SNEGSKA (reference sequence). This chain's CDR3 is CSARRTDYYEQYF. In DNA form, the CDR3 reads TGCAGTGCTAGGAGGACGGATTACTACGAGCAGTACTTC.

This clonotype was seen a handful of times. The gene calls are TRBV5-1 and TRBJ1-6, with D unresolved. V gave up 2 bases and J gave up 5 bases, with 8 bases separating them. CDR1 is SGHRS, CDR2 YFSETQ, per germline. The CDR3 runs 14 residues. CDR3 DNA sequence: TGCGCCAGCAGCTTCCGGGAAAATAATTCACCCCTCCACTTT. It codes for CASSFRENNSPLHF.

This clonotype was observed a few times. CDR3 sequence reads: CASSITGPANEKLFF. In nucleotides, the CDR3 is TGTGCCAGCAGTATTACAGGGCCGGCTAATGAAAAACTGTTTTTT. The V gene is TRBV6-1, the J gene TRBJ1-4; tentative D call: TRBD1 (6 bases). The V end lost 5 bases, the J end lost 3 bases, and 13 bases lay between the germline ends. CDR1 and CDR2 (germline): MNHNS, SASEGT. This CDR3 is built from 15 residues.

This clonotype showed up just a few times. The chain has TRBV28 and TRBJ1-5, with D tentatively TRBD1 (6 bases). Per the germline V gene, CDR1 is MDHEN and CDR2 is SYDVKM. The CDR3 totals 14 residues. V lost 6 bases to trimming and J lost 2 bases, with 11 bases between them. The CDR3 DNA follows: TGTGCCAGCAGGGAAGGGGGAGGCAATCAGCCCCAGCATTTT. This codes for CASREGGGNQPQHF. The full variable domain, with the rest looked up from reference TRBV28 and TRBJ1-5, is DVKVTQSSRYLVKRTGEKVFLECVQDMDHENMFWYRQDPGLGLRLIYFSYDVKMKEKGDIPEGYSVSREKKERFSLILESASTNQTSMYLCASREGGGNQPQHFGDGTRLSIL.

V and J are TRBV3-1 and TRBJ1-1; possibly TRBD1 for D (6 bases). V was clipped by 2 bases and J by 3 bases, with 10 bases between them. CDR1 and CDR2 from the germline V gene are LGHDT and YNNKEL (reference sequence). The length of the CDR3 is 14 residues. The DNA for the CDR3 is TGTGCCAGCAGCCAACGTACAGGGCACACTGAAGCTTTCTTT. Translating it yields CASSQRTGHTEAFF.

DNA of the CDR3: TGTGCCAGCAGGCAAGCTGGGACTAGTACGTCTGAGCAGTTCTTC. Protein product: CASRQAGTSTSEQFF. The chain recombines TRBV6-1 with TRBJ2-1; 8 bases align to TRBD2. Germline V gene sequence: CDR1 MNHNS, CDR2 SASEGT. The CDR3 covers 15 residues. Trimming cost V 6 bases and J 9 bases; bases outside gene matches: 13.

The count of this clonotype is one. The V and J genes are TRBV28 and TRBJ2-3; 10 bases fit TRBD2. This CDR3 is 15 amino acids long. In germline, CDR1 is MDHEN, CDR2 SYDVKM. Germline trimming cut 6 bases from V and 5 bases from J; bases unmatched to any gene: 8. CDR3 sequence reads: CASSPSGSRIDTQYF. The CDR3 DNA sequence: TGTGCCAGCAGCCCTAGCGGGAGTCGGATAGATACGCAGTATTTT.

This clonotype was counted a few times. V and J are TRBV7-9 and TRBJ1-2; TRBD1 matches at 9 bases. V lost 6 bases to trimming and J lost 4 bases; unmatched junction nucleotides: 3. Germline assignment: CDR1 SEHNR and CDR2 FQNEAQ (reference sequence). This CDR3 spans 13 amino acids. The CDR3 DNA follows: TGTGCCAGCAGGACGGACAGGGGCTATGGCTACACCTTC. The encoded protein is CASRTDRGYGYTF.

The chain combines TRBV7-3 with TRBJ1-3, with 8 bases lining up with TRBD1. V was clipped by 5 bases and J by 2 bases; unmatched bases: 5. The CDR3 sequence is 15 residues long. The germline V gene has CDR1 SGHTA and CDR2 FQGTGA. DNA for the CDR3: TGTGCCAGCAGCGGCCAGGGGGCGGCTGGAAACACCATATATTTT. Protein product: CASSGQGAAGNTIYF.

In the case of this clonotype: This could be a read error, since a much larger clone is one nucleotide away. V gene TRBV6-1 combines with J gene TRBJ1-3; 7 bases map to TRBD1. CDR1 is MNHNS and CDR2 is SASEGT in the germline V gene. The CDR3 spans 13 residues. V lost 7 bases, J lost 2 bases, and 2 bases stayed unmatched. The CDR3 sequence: CASTGTAGNTIYF. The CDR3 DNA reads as TGTGCCAGCACCGGGACAGCTGGAAACACCATATATTTT.

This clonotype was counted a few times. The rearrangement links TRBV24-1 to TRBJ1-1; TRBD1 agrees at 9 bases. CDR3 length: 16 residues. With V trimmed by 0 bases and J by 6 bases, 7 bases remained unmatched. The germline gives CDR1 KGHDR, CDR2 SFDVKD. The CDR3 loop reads CATSDLTGGGEPEAFF. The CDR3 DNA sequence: TGTGCCACCAGTGATTTGACAGGGGGCGGAGAACCTGAAGCTTTCTTT.

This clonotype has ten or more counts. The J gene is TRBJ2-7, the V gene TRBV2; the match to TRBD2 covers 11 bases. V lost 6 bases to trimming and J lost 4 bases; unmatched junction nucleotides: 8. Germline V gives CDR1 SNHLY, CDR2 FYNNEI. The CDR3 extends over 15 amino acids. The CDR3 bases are TGTGCCAGCAGAGATAGCGGGAGGGCCATGTACGAGCAGTACTTC. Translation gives CASRDSGRAMYEQYF.